The source of this TCR beta chain is a study of control samples from healthy donors and cancer patients. On this clone: This CDR3 is also generated by other DNA sequences in the sample.

The protocol was immunoSEQ multiplex PCR, while the TCRdb copy is restricted to in-frame clones and leaves out a portion. Of over 120,000 clones listed, 85% to 95% were seen once; the top ten hold over 12%. This CDR3 contains 13 residues. The V end was cut by 0 bases, the J end by 5 bases, with 8 bases between. Germline V gene lookup returns CDR1 GTSNPN and CDR2 SVGIG (reference sequence). Sample: PBMCs. The V call is TRBV30, the J call TRBJ1-5; a weak D match, TRBD1 (6 bases). This clonotype was obtained from a man between 60 and 75 years old with colorectal cancer. The CDR3 DNA is TGTGCCTGGAGTGTACAGGGCGATCAGCCCCAGCATTTT. As protein: CAWSVQGDQPQHF.